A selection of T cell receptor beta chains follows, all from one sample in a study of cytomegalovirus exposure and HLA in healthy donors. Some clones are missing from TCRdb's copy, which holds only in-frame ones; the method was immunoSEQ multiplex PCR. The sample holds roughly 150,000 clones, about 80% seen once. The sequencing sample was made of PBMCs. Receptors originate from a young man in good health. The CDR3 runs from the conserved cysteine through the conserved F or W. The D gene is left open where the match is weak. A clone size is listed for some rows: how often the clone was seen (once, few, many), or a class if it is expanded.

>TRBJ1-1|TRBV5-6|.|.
TGTGCCAGCAGCTTGGGAGGGCGCACTGAAGCTTTCTTT
CASSLGGRTEAFF
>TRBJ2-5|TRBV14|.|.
TGTGCCAGCAGCCGACTAGATGGCCAAGAGACCCAGTACTTC
CASSRLDGQETQYF
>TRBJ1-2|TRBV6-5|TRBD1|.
TGTGCCAGCGGGGACAGGGACTATGGCTACACCTTC
CASGDRDYGYTF
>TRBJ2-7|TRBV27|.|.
TGTGCCAGCAGTTTATGGTCCGCGTCAGACCTAGACTTC
CASSLWSASDLDF
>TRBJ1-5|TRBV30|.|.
TGTGCCTGGAGTCGCGCCGGGAAGGATCCCCAGCATTTT
CAWSRAGKDPQHF
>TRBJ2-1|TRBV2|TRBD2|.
TGTGCCACCGTCGCAGGGCCCGGGACTAGCATCTACAATGAGCAGTTCTTC
CATVAGPGTSIYNEQFF
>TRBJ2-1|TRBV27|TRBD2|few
TGTGCCAGCAGTTTAAGGAGTAGCGGGAGGATGGTGAATGAGCAGTTCTTC
CASSLRSSGRMVNEQFF
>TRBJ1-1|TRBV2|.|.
TGTGCCAGCAGTGCCGGGGTTGCAGGCCCCATAGCTTTCTTT
CASSAGVAGPIAFF
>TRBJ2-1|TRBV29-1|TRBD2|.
TGCAGCGCCTTGCTAGCGGGAGTTGAGCAGTTCTTC
CSALLAGVEQFF
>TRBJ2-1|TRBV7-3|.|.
TGTGCCAGCAGCTATACTAGTGGCAGCTCCTACAATGAGCAGTTCTTC
CASSYTSGSSYNEQFF
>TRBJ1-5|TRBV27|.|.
TGTGCCAGCAGTCATTCAAGGGGAGGTCAGCCCCAGCATTTT
CASSHSRGGQPQHF
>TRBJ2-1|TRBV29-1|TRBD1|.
TGCAGCGTGCCCCCCGCCACAGGGGCCCTCACCTCCTACAATGAGCAGTTCTTC
CSVPPATGALTSYNEQFF
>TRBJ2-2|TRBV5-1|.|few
TGCGCCAGCAGCTTGGGGACAGCGAACACCGGGGAGCTGTTTTTT
CASSLGTANTGELFF
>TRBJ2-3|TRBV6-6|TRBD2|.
TGTGCCAGCAGCGTAAGACTAGCGGGAGAGACAGATACGCAGTATTTT
CASSVRLAGETDTQYF
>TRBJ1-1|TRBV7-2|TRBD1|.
TGTGCCAGCAGTCTATCGACAGGGTCGGGAACTGAAGCTTTCTTT
CASSLSTGSGTEAFF
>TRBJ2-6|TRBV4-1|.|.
TGCGCCAGCAGCCAAGGGTTGCTAGGGGGTTCGTCAGGGGCCAACGTCCTGACTTTC
CASSQGLLGGSSGANVLTF
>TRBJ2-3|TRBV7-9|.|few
TGTGCCAGCAGCTTAGGGACGGCGGGGCTCACAGATACGCAGTATTTT
CASSLGTAGLTDTQYF
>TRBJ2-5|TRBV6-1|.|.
TGTGCCAGCAGCGTACCGACTACCCTGCAAGAGACCCAGTACTTC
CASSVPTTLQETQYF
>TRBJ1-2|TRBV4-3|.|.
TGCGCCAGCAGCCAAGATTTTTCGTCAGGAATCTATGGCTACACCTTC
CASSQDFSSGIYGYTF
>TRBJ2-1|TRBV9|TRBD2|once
TGTGCCAGCAGCGTAGAACTAGCGGAGTACAATGAGCAGTTCTTC
CASSVELAEYNEQFF